The present entry profiles one T cell receptor (beta chain) with its context. This entry belongs to a study of technical replicates of blood from a few donors. There are 17 residues in the CDR3. Trimming shortened V by 1 base and J by 4 bases, and 17 bases separated the two germline ends. CDR1 and CDR2 (germline): SGHTA, FQGTGA. Profiling relied on immunoSEQ multiplex PCR, and the TCRdb table lists in-frame clones only, not all of them. The table includes under 85,000 clones, roughly 92% detected once. The sample consisted of T cells isolated from PBMCs. The chain uses TRBV7-3 and TRBJ1-3, with D perhaps matching TRBD1 (5 bases). The TCR was taken from a human donor in good health. Written as DNA, the CDR3 is TGTGCCAGCAGCTTAATGGGTCCGCAGGGATTAGGAAACACCATATATTTT. It yields the protein CASSLMGPQGLGNTIYF.